This T cell receptor beta chain comes out of a study of T-cell memory formation after mild COVID-19. Overall study results and limits: There was a balanced CD4/CD8 profile in clones contracting day 15 to 85, and later expanders leaned CD4+. Pre-infection memory carried some responding clones, suggesting that cross-reactive memory joined.

This clonotype was observed a handful of times. No antigen is known for it. In germline, CDR1 is SQVTM, CDR2 ANQGSEA. CDR3 length: 15 residues. With 2 bases removed from V and 4 bases from J, the gap between germline ends came to 15 bases. TCRdb re-analysed the 5' RACE reads in MiXCR, keeping a single row per CDR3 protein. The sample contains about 610,000 distinct CDR3 sequences, around 15% of which appear only once. The chain has TRBV29-1 and TRBJ2-1; D might be TRBD1 (6 bases). Sequences were obtained from PBMCs or a T cell subset sorted from them (not recorded which). The receptor's source is an adult woman who had mild COVID-19 (a few samples of this study predate the infection). Cell type and time point are not known. This chain's CDR3 is CSVETILGQYNEQFF. DNA for the CDR3: TGCAGCGTTGAAACTATTTTAGGACAGTACAATGAGCAGTTCTTC.